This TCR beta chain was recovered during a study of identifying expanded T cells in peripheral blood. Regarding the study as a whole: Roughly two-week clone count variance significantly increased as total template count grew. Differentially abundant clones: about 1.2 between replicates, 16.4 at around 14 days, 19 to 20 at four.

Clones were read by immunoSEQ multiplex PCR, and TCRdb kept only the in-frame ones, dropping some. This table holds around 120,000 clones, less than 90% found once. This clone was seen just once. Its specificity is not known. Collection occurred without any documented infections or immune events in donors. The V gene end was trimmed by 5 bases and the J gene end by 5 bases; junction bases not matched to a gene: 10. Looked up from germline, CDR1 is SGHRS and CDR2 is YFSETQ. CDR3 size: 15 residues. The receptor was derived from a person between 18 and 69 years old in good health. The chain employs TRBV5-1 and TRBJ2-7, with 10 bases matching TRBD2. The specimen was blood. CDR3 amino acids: CASSFSGGLADEQYF. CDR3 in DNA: TGCGCCAGCAGTTTTAGCGGGGGGCTTGCCGACGAGCAGTACTTC.